This T cell receptor beta chain stems from a study of T cells after somatic rescue of genetic block. The data were produced by immunoSEQ multiplex PCR, yet TCRdb's version contains in-frame clones alone and is incomplete. The sample contains tens of thousands of clones, 96% of which appear only once. The CDR3 extends over 20 amino acids. V lost 0 bases to trimming and J lost 1 base; unmatched junction nucleotides: 8. Germline assignment: CDR1 MRHNA and CDR2 SNTAGT. The chain uses TRBV6-4 and TRBJ2-3, with 15 bases fitting TRBD2. The sequence was collected from a child under two years old. The material sequenced was peripheral blood mononuclear cells (PBMCs). CDR3 region: CASSDSSRTSGRAGTDTQYF. CDR3 nucleotides: TGTGCCAGCAGTGACTCGAGCCGGACTAGCGGGAGGGCCGGCACAGATACGCAGTATTTT.